This TCR beta chain was identified during a study of human T cells and chemical hapten exposure. Overall study results and limits: Expanded TCR sets contained significantly more large CDR3 similarity clusters than controls.

TCRdb reprocessed the RACE reads with MiXCR, giving one entry per CDR3 protein. In the table there are fewer than 140,000 distinct CDR3 sequences, more than 10% of which are singletons. The time point was: pre-sensitization, week 0. Treatment indicated: therapeutic diphenylcyclopropenone sensitization with weekly scalp DPC. With regard to this clonotype: The antigen remains unidentified.

Per germline, CDR1 SGHRS and CDR2 YFSETQ. The CDR3 length is 14 residues. With 4 bases removed from V and 3 bases from J, the gap between germline ends came to 14 bases. This sequence was found in a woman between 50 and 59 years old with alopecia areata. Some clones in this sample may be carry-over from other donors' samples. The sample consisted of whole blood, taken in connection with sensitization to the hapten diphenylcyclopropenone (DPC). The chain recombines TRBV5-1 with TRBJ2-7; D possibly corresponds to TRBD1 (6 bases). The CDR3: CASSQGSGRYEQYF. The CDR3, as DNA: TGCGCCAGCAGCCAGGGGAGCGGTCGCTACGAGCAGTACTTC.